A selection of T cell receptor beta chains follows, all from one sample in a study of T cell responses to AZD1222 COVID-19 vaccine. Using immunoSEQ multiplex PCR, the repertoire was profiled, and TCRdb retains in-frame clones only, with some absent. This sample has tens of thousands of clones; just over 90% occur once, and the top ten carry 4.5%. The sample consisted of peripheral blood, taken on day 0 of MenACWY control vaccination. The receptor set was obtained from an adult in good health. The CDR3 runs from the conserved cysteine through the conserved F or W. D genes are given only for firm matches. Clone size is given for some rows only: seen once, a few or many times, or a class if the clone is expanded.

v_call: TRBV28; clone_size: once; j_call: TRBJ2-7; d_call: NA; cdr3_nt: TGTGCCAGCAGTTTAATTCCAGCGAAGAGCTCCTACGAGCAGTACTTC; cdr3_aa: CASSLIPAKSSYEQYF
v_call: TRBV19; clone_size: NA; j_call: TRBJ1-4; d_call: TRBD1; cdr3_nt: TGTGCCAGTAGAAAAGGGGGCGGGGGTGAAAAACTGTTTTTT; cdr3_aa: CASRKGGGGEKLFF
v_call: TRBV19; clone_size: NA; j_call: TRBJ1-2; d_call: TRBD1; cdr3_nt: TGTGCCAGTCATCCCCGCGGACAGGGGAAGAAAAACACCTTC; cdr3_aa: CASHPRGQGKKNTF
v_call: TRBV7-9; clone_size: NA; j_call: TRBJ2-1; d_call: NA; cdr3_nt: TGTGCCAGCAGCTCGCGCCCAACAGTAGGTGAGCAGTTCTTC; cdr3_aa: CASSSRPTVGEQFF
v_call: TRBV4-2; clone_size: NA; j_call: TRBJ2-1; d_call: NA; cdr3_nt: TGTGCCAGCAGTTCTCAAGGGGCCGGCTCCTACAATGAGCAGTTCTTC; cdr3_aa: CASSSQGAGSYNEQFF
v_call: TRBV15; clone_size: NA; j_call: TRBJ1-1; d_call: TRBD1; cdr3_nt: TGTGCCACCAGCAGAGGCAAAGGGGGCCCCCTGAACACTGAAGCTTTCTTT; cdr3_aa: CATSRGKGGPLNTEAFF
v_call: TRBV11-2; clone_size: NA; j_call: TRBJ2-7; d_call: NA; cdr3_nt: TGTGCCAGCAGCTCGACGACGTACGAGCAGTACTTC; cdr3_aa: CASSSTTYEQYF
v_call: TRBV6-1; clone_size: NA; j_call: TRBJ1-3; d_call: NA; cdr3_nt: TGTGCCAGCAGTGAAACCGGTACTGGAAACACCATATATTTT; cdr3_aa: CASSETGTGNTIYF
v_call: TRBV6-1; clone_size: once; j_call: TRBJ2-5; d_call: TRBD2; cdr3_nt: TGTGCCAGCAGTGAACTAGCGGGAGGGCCAGAGACCCAGTACTTC; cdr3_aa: CASSELAGGPETQYF
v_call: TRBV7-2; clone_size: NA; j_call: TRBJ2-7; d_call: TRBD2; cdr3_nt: TGTGCCAGCAGCTCATTAGCGGGAGTAAGAGAGGAGCAGTACTTC; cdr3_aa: CASSSLAGVREEQYF
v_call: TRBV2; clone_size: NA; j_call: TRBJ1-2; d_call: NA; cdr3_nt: TGTGCCAGCAGTGAGAGACGGGGAAGGGTAGGCAACTATGGCTACACCTTC; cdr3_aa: CASSERRGRVGNYGYTF
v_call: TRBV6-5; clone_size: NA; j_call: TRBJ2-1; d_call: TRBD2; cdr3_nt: TGTGCCAGCAGTTATCGACTAGCGGTAAACAATGAGCAGTTCTTC; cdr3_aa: CASSYRLAVNNEQFF
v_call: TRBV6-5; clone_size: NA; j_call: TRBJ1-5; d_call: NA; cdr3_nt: TGTGCCAGCAGCACAAATCAGCCCCAGCATTTT; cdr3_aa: CASSTNQPQHF
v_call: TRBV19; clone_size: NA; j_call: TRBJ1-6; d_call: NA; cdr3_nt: TGTGCCACCGGCGGGGTGAATTCACCCCTCCACTTT; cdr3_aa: CATGGVNSPLHF
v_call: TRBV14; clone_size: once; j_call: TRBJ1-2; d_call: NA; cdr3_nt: TGTGCCAGCAGCCCTCAAGGATCGTTGAGGGGGTATGGCTACACCTTC; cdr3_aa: CASSPQGSLRGYGYTF
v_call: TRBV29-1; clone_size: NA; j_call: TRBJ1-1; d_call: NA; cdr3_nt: TGCAGCGTTCTCTCCCCCCAAGACGTCGCTGAAGCTTTCTTT; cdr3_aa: CSVLSPQDVAEAFF